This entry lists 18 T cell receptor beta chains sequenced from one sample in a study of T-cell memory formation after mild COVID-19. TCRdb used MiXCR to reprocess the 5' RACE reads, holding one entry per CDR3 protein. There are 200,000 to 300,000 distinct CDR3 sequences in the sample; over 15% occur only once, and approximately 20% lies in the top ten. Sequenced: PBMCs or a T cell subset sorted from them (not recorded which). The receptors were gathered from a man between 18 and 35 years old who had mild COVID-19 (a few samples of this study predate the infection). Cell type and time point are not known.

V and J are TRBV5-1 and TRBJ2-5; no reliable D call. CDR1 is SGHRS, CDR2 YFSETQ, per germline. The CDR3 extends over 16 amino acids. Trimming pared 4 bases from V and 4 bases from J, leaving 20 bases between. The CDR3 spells CASSTPRRGFRETQYF. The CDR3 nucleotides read TGCGCCAGCAGCACCCCCAGGCGTGGGTTTCGAGAGACCCAGTACTTC.

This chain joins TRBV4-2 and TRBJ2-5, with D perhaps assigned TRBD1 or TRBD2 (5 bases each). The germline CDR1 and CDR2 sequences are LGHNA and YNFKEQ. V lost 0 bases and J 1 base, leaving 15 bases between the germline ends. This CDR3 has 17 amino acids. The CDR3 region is CASSQERGVVLQETQYF. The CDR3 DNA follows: TGTGCCAGCAGCCAAGAAAGGGGAGTAGTGCTCCAAGAGACCCAGTACTTC.

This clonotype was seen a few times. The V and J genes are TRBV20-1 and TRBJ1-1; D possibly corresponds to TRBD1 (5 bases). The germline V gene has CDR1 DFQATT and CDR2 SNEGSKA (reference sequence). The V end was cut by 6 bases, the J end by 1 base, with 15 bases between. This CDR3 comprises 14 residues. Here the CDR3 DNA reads TGCAGTGCACCGCACATCGGGGCGAACACTGAAGCTTTCTTT. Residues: CSAPHIGANTEAFF.

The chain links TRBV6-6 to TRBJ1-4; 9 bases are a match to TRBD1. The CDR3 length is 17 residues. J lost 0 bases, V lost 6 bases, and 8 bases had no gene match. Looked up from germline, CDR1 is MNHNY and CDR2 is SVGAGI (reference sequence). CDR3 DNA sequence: TGTGCCAGCAGCCAACAGGGGGCCAGGTCAACTAATGAAAAACTGTTTTTT. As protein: CASSQQGARSTNEKLFF.

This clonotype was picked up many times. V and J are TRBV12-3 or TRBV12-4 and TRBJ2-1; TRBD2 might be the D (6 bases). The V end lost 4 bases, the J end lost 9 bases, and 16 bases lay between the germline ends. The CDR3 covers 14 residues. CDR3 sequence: CASSYGASGGEQFF. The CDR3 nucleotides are TGTGCCAGCAGTTACGGGGCCTCCGGGGGTGAGCAGTTCTTC.

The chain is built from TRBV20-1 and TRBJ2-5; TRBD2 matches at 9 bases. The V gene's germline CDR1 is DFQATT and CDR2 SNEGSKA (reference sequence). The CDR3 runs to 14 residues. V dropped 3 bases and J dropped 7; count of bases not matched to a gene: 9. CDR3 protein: CSASWKTSGLTQYF. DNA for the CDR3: TGCAGTGCTAGCTGGAAGACTAGCGGTTTGACCCAGTACTTC.

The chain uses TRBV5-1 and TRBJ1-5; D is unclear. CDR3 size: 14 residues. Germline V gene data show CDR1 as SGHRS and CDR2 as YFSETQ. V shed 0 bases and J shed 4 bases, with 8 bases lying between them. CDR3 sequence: CASSLEGLNQPQHF. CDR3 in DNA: TGCGCCAGCAGCTTGGAAGGGTTAAATCAGCCCCAGCATTTT.

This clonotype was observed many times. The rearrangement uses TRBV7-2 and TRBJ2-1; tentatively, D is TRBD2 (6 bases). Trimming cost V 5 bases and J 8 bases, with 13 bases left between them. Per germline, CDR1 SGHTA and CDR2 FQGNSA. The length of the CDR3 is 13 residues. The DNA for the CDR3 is TGTGCCAGCAGCATCCTAGCGTTGGATGAGCAGTTCTTC. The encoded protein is CASSILALDEQFF.

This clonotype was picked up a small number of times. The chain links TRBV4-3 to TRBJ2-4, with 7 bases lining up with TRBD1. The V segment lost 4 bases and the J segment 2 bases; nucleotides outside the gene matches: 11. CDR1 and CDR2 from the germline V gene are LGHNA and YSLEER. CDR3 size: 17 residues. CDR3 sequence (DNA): TGCGCCAGCAGCCCCTACAGGGGTTTGATGACCAAAAACATTCAGTACTTC. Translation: CASSPYRGLMTKNIQYF.

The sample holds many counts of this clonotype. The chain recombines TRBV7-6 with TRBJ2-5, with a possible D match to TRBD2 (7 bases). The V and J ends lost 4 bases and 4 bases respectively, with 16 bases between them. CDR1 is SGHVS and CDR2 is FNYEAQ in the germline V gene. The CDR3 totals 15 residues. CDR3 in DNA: TGTGCCAGCAGCTCCCCGGGGGGCTGGGGAGAGACCCAGTACTTC. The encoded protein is CASSSPGGWGETQYF.

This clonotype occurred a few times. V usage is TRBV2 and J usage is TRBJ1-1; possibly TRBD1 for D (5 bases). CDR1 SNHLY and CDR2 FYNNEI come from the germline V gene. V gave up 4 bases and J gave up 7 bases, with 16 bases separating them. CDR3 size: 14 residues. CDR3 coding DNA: TGTGCCAGCAGTGCTTACGGTTTCGGGGGTGAAGCTTTCTTT. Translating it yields CASSAYGFGGEAFF.

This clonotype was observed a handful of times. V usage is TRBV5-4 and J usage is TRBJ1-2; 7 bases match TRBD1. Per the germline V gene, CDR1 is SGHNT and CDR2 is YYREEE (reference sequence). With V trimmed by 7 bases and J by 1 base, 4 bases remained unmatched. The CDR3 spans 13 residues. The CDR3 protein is CASGQDLNYGYTF. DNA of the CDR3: TGTGCCAGCGGACAGGACCTTAACTATGGCTACACCTTC.

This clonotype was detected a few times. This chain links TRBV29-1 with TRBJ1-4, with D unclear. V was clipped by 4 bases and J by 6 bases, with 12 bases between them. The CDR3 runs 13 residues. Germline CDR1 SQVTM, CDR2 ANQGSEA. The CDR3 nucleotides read TGCAGCGTTGCAGGCGGCGCGGATGAAAAACTGTTTTTT. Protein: CSVAGGADEKLFF.

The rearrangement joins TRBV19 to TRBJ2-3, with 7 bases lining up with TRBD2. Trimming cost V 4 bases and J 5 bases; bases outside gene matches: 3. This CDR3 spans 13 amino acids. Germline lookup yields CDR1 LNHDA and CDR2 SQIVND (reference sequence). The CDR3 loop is CASSRREGDTQYF. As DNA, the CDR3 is TGTGCCAGTAGTAGGAGGGAGGGAGATACGCAGTATTTT. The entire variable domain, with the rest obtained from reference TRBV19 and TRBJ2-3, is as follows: DGGITQSPKYLFRKEGQNVTLSCEQNLNHDAMYWYRQDPGQGLRLIYYSQIVNDFQKGDIAEGYSVSREKKESFPLTVTSAQKNPTAFYLCASSRREGDTQYFGPGTRLTVL.

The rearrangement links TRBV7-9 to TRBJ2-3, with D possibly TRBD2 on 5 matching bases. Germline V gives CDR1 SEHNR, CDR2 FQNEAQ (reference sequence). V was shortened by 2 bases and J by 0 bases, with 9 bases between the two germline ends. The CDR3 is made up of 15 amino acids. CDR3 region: CASSLNRLSTDTQYF. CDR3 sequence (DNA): TGTGCCAGCAGCTTAAATCGACTAAGCACAGATACGCAGTATTTT.

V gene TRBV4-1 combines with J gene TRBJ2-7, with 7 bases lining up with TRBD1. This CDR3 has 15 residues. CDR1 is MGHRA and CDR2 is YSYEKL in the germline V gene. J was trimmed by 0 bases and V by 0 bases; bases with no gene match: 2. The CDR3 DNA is TGCGCCAGCAGCCAAGAGGACAGGCCCTCCTACGAGCAGTACGTC. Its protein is CASSQEDRPSYEQYV.

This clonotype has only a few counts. In DNA form, the CDR3 reads TGTGCCAGTAGTATAGGGGGCACAAACGGAGAGACCCAGTACTTC. This gives the protein CASSIGGTNGETQYF. J is TRBJ2-5 and V is TRBV19, with D possibly matching TRBD1 (5 bases). CDR1 is LNHDA, CDR2 SQIVND, per germline (reference sequence). The CDR3 is made up of 15 amino acids. V dropped 1 base and J dropped 4 bases, with 13 bases sitting between them.

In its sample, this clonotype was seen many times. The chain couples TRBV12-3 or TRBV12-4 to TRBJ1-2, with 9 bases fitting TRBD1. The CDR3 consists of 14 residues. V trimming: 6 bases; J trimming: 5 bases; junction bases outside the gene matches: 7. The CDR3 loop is CASSLGQGGYGYTF. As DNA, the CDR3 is TGTGCCAGCAGCCTGGGACAGGGCGGATATGGCTACACCTTC.